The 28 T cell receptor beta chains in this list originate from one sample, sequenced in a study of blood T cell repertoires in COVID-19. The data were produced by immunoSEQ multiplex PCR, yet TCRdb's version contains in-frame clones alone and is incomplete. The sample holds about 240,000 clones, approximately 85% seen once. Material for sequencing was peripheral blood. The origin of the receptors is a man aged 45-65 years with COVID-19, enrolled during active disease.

The CDR3 spells CASSLKRGGADTQYF. Here the CDR3 DNA reads TGCGCCAGCAGCTTGAAGCGGGGGGGCGCAGATACGCAGTATTTT. The chain has TRBV5-1 and TRBJ2-3; TRBD2 agrees at 10 bases. This CDR3 is built from 15 residues. Germline loops: CDR1 SGHRS, CDR2 YFSETQ. V gave up 1 base and J gave up 4 bases; unmatched junction bases: 3.

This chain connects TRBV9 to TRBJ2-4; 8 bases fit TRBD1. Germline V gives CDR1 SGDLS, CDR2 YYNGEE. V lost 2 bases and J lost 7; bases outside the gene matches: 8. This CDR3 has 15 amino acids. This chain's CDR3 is CASSVGDGDRNIQYF. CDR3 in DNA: TGTGCCAGCAGCGTCGGGGACGGGGACAGGAACATTCAGTACTTC.

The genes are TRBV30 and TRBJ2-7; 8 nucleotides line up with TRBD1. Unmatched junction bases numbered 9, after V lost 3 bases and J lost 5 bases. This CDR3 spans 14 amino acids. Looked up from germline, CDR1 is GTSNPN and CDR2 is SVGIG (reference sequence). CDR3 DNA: TGTGCCTGGAGAGAGGCAGGGGGCAGCGACGAGCAGTACTTC. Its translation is CAWREAGGSDEQYF. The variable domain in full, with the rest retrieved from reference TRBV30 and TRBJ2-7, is SQTIHQWPATLVQPVGSPLSLECTVEGTSNPNLYWYRQAAGRGLQLLFYSVGIGQISSEVPQNLSASRPQDRQFILSSKKLLLSDSGFYLCAWREAGGSDEQYFGPGTRLTVT.

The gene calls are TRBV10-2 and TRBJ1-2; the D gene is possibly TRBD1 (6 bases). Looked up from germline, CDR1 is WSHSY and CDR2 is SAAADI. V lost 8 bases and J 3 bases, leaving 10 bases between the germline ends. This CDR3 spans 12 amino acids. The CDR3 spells CASGGADYGYTF. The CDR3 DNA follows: TGCGCCAGCGGGGGCGCGGACTATGGCTACACCTTC.

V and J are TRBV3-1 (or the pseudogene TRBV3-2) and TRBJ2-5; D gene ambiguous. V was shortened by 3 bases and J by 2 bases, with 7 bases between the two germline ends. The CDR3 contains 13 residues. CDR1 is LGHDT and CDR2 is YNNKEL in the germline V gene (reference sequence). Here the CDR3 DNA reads TGTGCCAGCAGCCAGGTCGAGCAAGAGACCCAGTACTTC. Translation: CASSQVEQETQYF.

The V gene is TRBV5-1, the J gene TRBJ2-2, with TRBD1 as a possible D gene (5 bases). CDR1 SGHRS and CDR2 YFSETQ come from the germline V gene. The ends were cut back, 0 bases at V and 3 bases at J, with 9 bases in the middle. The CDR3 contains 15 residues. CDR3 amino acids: CASSLDQGYTGELFF. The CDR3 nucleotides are TGCGCCAGCAGCTTGGACCAGGGATACACCGGGGAGCTGTTTTTT.

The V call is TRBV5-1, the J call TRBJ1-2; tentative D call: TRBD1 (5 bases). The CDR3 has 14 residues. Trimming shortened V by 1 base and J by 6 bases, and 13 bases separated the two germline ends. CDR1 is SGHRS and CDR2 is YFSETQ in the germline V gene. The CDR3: CASSLFFSGNGYTF. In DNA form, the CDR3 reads TGCGCCAGCAGCTTGTTCTTCTCAGGGAATGGCTACACCTTC.

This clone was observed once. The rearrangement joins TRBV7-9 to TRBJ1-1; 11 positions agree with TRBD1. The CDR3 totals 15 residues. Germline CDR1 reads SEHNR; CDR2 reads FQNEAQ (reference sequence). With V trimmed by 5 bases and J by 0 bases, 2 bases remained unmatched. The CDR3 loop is CASSPGQGVNTEAFF. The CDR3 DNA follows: TGTGCCAGCAGCCCGGGACAGGGGGTGAACACTGAAGCTTTCTTT.

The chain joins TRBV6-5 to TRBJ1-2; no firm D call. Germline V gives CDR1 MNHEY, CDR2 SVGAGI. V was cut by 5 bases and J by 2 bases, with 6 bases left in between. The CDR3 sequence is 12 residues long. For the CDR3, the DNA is TGTGCCAGCAGTAACCAGAACTATGGCTACACCTTC. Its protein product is CASSNQNYGYTF.

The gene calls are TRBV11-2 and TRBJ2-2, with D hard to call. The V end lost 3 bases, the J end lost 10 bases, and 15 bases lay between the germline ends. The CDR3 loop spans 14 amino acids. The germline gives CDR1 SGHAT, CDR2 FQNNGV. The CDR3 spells CASSLVPTSQELFF. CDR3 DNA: TGTGCCAGCAGCTTGGTACCAACGAGCCAGGAGCTGTTTTTT.

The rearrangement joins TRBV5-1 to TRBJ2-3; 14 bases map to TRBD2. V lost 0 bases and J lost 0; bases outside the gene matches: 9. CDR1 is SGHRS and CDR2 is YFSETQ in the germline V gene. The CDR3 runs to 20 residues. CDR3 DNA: TGCGCCAGCAGCTTGGCTGGGACTAGCGGGGGATCTTCTAGCACAGATACGCAGTATTTT. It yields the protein CASSLAGTSGGSSSTDTQYF.

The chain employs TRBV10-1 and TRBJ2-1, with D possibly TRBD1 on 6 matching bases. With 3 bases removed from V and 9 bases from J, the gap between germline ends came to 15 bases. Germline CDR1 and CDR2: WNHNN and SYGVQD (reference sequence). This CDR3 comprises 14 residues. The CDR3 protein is CASSDLGHKGEQFF. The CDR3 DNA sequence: TGCGCCAGCAGTGATTTGGGACATAAGGGTGAGCAGTTCTTC.

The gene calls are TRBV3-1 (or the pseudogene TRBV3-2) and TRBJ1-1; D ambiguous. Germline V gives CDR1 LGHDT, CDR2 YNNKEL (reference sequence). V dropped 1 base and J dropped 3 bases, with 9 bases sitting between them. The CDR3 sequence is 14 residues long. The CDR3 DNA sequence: TGTGCCAGCAGCCAAGCAGGATTGGACACTGAAGCTTTCTTT. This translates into CASSQAGLDTEAFF.

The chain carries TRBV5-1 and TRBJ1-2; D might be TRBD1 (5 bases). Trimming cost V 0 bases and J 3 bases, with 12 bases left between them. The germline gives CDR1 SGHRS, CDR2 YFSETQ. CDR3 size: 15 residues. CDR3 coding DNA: TGCGCCAGCAGCTTGGTCGGAGGGGCGGACTATGGCTACACCTTC. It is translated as CASSLVGGADYGYTF.

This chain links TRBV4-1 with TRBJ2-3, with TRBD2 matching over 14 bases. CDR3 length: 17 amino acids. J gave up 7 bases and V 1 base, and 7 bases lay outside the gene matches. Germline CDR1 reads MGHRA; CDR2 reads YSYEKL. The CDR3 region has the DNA TGCGCCAGCAGCCAAGGGAGACTAGCGGGGGGGCCCTATACGCAGTATTTT. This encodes CASSQGRLAGGPYTQYF.

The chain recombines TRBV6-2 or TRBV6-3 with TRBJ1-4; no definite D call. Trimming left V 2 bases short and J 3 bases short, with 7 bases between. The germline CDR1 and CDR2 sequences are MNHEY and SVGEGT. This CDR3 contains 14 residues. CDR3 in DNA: TGTGCCAGCAGTTACCGGGGTTCTAATGAAAAACTGTTTTTT. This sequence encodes CASSYRGSNEKLFF.

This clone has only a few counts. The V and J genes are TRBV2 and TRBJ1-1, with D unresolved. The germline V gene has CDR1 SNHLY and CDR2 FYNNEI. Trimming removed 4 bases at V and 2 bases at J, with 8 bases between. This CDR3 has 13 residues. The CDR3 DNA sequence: TGTGCCAGCAGTGGACTCGCCAACACTGAAGCTTTCTTT. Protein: CASSGLANTEAFF.

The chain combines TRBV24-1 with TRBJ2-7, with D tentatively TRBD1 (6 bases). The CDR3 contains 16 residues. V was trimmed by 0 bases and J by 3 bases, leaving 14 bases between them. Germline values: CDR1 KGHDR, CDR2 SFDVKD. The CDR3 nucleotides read TGTGCCACCAGTGATTTGTATTCGGGACAAAACTACGAGCAGTACTTC. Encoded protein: CATSDLYSGQNYEQYF.

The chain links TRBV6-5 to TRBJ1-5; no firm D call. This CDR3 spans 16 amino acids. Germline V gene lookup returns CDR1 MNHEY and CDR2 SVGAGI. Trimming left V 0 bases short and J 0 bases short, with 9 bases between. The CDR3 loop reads CASSYSRAYSNQPQHF. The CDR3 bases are TGTGCCAGCAGTTACTCGAGGGCTTATAGCAATCAGCCCCAGCATTTT.

CDR3 bases: TGCAGCGTGCAGGGACAGGGGACAAGTCTTAGTTCTGAAGCTTTCTTT. This codes for CSVQGQGTSLSSEAFF. The rearrangement joins TRBV29-1 to TRBJ1-1, with TRBD1 identical over 10 bases. CDR1 and CDR2 from the germline V gene are SQVTM and ANQGSEA. With 6 bases clipped from V and 6 bases from J, the junction kept 16 bases outside the gene matches. The CDR3 is 16 residues long.

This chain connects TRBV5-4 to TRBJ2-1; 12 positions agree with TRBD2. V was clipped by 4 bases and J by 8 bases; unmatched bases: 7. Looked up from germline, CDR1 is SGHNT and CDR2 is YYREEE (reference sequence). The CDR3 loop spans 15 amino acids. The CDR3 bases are TGTGCCAGCAGCCAGGGACTAGCGGGCGCCCATGAGCAGTTCTTC. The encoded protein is CASSQGLAGAHEQFF.

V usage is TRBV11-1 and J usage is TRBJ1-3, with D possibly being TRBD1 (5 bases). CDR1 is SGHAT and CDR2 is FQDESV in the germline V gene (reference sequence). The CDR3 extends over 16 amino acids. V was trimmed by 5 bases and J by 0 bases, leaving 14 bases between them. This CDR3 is CASSLRRTNSGNTIYF. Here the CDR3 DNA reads TGTGCCAGCAGCCTCAGAAGGACAAACTCTGGAAACACCATATATTTT. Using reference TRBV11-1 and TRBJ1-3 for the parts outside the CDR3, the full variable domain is EAEVAQSPRYKITEKSQAVAFWCDPISGHATLYWYRQILGQGPELLVQFQDESVVDDSQLPKDRFSAERLKGVDSTLKIQPAELGDSAMYLCASSLRRTNSGNTIYFGEGSWLTVV.

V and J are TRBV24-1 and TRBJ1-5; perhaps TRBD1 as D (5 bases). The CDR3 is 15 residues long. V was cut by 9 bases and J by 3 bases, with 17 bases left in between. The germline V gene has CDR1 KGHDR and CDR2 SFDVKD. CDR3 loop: CATPLRGGNNQPQHF. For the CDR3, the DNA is TGTGCCACCCCATTGAGGGGAGGTAACAATCAGCCCCAGCATTTT.

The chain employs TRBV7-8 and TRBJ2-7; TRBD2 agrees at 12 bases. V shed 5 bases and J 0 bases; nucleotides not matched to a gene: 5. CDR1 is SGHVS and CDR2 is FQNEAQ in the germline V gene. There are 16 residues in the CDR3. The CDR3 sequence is CASSTRTSGASYEQYF. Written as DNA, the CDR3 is TGTGCCAGCAGCACACGGACTAGCGGGGCCTCCTACGAGCAGTACTTC.

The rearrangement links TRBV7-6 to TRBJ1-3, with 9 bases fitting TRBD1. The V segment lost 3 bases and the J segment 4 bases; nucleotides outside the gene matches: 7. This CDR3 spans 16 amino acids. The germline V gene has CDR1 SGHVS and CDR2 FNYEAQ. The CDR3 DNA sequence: TGTGCCAGCAGCTTGGGGACAGGGATCGCCGGAAACACCATATATTTT. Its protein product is CASSLGTGIAGNTIYF.

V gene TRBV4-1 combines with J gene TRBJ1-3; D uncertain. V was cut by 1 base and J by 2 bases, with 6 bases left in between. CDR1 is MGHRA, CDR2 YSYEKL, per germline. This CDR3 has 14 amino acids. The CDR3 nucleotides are TGCGCCAGCAGCCAAGCCGGGGCTGGAAACACCATATATTTT. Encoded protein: CASSQAGAGNTIYF.

The CDR3 region is CASSLQTAGAFF. For the CDR3, the DNA is TGTGCCAGCAGTTTGCAGACCGCGGGGGCTTTCTTT. The chain joins TRBV28 to TRBJ1-1; D is unclear. Trimming took 3 bases from V and 11 from J, leaving 13 bases between them. The CDR3 has 12 residues. The germline gives CDR1 MDHEN, CDR2 SYDVKM.

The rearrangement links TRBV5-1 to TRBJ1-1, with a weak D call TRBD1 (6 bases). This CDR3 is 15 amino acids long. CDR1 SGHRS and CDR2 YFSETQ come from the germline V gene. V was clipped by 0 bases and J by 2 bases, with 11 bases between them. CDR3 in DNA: TGCGCCAGCAGCTTGGGATCTGGGGGCAACACTGAAGCTTTCTTT. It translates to CASSLGSGGNTEAFF.